The source of this TCR beta chain is a study of T cells in Graves' hyperthyroidism and ophthalmopathy. Authors of the study amplified TCR beta CDR3 regions from RNA transcripts. During a first-round RT-PCR of the TCR CDR3, the HTBI primer set was used. TCRdb reprocessed the multiplex PCR reads via MiXCR and lists one record per CDR3 protein. The sample shows over 500,000 distinct CDR3 sequences, around 50% of them seen only once. Findings of the study overall: Blood shared most expanded thyroid clonotypes above 0.001. It was a median 6.5 months before onset that the model predicted ophthalmopathy.

The table lists this clonotype with many counts. The antigen is undetermined. Germline CDR1 and CDR2: ENHRY and SYGVKD. Trimming at V came to 3 bases and at J to 5 bases, leaving 7 bases not matched to a gene. CDR3 length: 15 residues. Orbital computed tomography, thyroid ultrasound, serum thyroxine and TRAb, and clinical symptoms together informed the diagnoses. The sequence came from an adult woman with Graves' disease, either hyperthyroidism or ophthalmopathy (not recorded which). The specimen sequenced was peripheral blood or thyroid tissue (not recorded which). This chain links TRBV10-3 with TRBJ2-7; 10 bases line up with TRBD2. The CDR3 region is CAISDWSGRDDEQYF. CDR3 bases: TGTGCCATCAGTGATTGGAGCGGGAGGGATGACGAGCAGTACTTC.